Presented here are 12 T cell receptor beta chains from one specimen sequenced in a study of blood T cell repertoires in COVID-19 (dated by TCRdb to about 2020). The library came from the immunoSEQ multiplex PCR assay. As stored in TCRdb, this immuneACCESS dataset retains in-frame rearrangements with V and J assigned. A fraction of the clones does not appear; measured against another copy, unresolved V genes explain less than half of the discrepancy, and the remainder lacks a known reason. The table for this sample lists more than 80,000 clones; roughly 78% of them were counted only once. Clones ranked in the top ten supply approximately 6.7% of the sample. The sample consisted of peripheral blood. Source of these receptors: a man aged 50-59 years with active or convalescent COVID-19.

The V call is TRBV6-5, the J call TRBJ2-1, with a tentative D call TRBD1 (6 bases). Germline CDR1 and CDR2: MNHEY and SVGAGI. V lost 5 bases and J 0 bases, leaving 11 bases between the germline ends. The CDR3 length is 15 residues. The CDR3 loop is CASSNDRSSYNEQFF. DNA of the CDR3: TGTGCCAGCAGTAACGACAGGAGCTCCTACAATGAGCAGTTCTTC.

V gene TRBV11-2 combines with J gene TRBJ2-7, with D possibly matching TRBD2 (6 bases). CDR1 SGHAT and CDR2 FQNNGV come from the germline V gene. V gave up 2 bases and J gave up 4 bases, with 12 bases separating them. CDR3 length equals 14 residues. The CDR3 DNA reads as TGTGCCAGCAGCTTAAGGAGGGATTCTTACGAGCAGTACGTC. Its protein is CASSLRRDSYEQYV.

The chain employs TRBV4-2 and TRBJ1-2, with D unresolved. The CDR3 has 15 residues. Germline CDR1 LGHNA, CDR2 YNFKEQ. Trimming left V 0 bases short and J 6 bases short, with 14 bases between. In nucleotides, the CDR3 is TGTGCCAGCAGCCAAGACAGGAGGGAGAAGGATGGCTACACCTTC. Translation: CASSQDRREKDGYTF.

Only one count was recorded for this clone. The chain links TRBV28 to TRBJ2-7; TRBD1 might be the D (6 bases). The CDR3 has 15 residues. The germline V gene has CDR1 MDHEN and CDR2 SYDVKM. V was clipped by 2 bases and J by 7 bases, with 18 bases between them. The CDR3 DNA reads TGTGCCAGCAGTTTACTAGGTGCAGGGGATCAAGAGCAGTACGTC. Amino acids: CASSLLGAGDQEQYV.

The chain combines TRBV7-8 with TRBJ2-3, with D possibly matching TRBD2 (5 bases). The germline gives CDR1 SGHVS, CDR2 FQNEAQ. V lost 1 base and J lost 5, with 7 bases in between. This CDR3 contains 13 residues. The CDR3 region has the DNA TGTGCCAGCAGCTTAGGGACTGGAGATACGCAGTATTTT. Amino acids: CASSLGTGDTQYF.

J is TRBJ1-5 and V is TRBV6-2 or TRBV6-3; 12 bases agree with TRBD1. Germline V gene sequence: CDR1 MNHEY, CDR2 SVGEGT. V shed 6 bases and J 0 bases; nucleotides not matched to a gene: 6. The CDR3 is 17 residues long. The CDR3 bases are TGTGCCAGCAGCACCGGGACAGGGGGCCTTAGCAATCAGCCCCAGCATTTT. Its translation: CASSTGTGGLSNQPQHF.

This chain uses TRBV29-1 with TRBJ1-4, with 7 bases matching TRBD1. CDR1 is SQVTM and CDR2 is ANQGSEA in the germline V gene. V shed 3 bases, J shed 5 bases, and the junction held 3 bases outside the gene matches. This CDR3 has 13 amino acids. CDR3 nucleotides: TGCAGCGTTGAGGGACAGAGGAATGAAAAACTGTTTTTT. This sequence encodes CSVEGQRNEKLFF.

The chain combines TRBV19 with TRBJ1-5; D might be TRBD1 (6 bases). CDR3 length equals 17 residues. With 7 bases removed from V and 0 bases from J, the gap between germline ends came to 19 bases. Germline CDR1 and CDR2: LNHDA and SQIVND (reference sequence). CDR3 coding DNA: TGTGCCAGTAAAGTGGGCAGGGGCTGGAATAGCAATCAGCCCCAGCATTTT. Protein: CASKVGRGWNSNQPQHF.

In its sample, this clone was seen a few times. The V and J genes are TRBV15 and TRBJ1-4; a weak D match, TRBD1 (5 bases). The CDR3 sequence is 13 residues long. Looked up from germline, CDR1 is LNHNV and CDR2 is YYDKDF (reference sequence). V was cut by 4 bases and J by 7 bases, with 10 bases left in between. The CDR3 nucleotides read TGTGCCACCAGCAACCAGGGAGGTGAAAAACTGTTTTTT. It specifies CATSNQGGEKLFF.

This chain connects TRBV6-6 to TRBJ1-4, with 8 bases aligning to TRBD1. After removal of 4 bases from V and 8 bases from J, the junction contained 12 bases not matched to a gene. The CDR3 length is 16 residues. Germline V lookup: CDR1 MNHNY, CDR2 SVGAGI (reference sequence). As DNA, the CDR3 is TGTGCCAGCAGTTCCCTGACAGGGGTTGAAGGGGAAAAACTGTTTTTT. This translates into CASSSLTGVEGEKLFF.

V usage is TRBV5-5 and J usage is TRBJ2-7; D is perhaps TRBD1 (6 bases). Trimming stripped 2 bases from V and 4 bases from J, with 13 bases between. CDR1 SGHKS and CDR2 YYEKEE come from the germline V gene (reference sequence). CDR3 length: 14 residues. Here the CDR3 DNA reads TGTGCCAGCAGCTTCGCGCCAGGGGAGTACGAGCAGTACTTC. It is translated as CASSFAPGEYEQYF.

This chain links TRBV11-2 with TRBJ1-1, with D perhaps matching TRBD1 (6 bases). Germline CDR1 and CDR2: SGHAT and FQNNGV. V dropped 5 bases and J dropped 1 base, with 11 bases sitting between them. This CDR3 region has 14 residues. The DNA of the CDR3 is TGTGCCAGCAGCCGGTGGACAGAGAACACTGAAGCTTTCTTT. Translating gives CASSRWTENTEAFF.